The 25 T cell receptor beta chains below all came from one sample that was sequenced in a study of shared clonotypes between healthy human individuals (dated by TCRdb to the early 2020s). Library creation used the immunoSEQ multiplex PCR assay. TCRdb limited this immuneACCESS table to in-frame rearrangements with V and J called. A share of clones is missing; checked studies link under half to unresolved V genes, and the rest is unexplained. The sample includes fewer than 800,000 clones, with 90% to 95% observed a single time. Nearly 25% of the sample lies in the top ten. CD8 naive samples were obtained by positive selection for CCR7 among CD45RO-negative cells, yielding a CD45RA+CCR7+ population from which TemRA cells were excluded. The source material was naive CD8+ T cells sorted from blood. What this sample's cell subset or site label stands for: CD45RA+CCR7+. These receptors were obtained from a man younger than 45 in good health.

This rearrangement joins TRBV28 to TRBJ2-1; 7 bases align to TRBD1. CDR1 is MDHEN, CDR2 SYDVKM, per germline. V lost 8 bases and J lost 9; bases outside the gene matches: 10. The CDR3 loop spans 13 amino acids. CDR3 sequence: CASALGNRGEQFF. CDR3 nucleotides: TGTGCCAGCGCTTTAGGTAACAGGGGTGAGCAGTTCTTC.

V gene TRBV27 combines with J gene TRBJ2-3; 11 positions match TRBD2. Trimming cost V 5 bases and J 2 bases; bases outside gene matches: 12. Looked up from germline, CDR1 is MNHEY and CDR2 is SMNVEV (reference sequence). This CDR3 contains 18 residues. The CDR3 sequence: CASSQTPGTSGYTDTQYF. The CDR3 DNA is TGTGCCAGCAGTCAGACTCCCGGGACTAGCGGTTACACAGATACGCAGTATTTT.

The V gene is TRBV6-4, the J gene TRBJ2-7; 9 bases are a match to TRBD1. CDR3 length equals 17 residues. Germline V gene data show CDR1 as MRHNA and CDR2 as SNTAGT. V was pared by 6 bases and J by 1 base, with 13 bases of the junction left unmatched. Here the CDR3 reads CASRERRRDRESYEQYF. The DNA for the CDR3 is TGTGCCAGCAGGGAGAGACGCCGGGACAGGGAATCCTACGAGCAGTACTTC.

The chain has TRBV5-5 and TRBJ1-1; unclear D gene. Trimming removed 5 bases from V and 2 bases from J, with 10 bases in between. Germline V CDR1 and CDR2: SGHKS, YYEKEE (reference sequence). This CDR3 comprises 13 residues. CDR3 nucleotides: TGTGCCAGCAGAGATGATTTAAACACTGAAGCTTTCTTT. Translated: CASRDDLNTEAFF.

The J gene is TRBJ2-7, the V gene TRBV28; possibly TRBD2 for D (5 bases). Deletions cut 6 bases from V and 1 base from J, with 10 bases between. The germline gives CDR1 MDHEN, CDR2 SYDVKM. The CDR3 length is 13 residues. The CDR3: CASRSGFSYEQYF. The CDR3 bases are TGTGCCAGCAGGTCGGGGTTTTCCTACGAGCAGTACTTC.

The J gene is TRBJ1-5, the V gene TRBV7-6, with D possibly being TRBD1 (5 bases). V dropped 3 bases and J dropped 9 bases, with 12 bases sitting between them. This CDR3 comprises 13 residues. CDR1 is SGHVS, CDR2 FNYEAQ, per germline. The CDR3 loop reads CASSFGAGGPQHF. CDR3 coding DNA: TGTGCCAGCAGCTTCGGGGCCGGAGGGCCCCAGCATTTT.

V and J are TRBV4-1 and TRBJ2-7; D perhaps matches TRBD2 (5 bases). The V end was cut by 0 bases, the J end by 2 bases, with 11 bases between. CDR3 size: 15 residues. Germline-derived CDR1 and CDR2 are MGHRA and YSYEKL. CDR3 region: CASSQEGAVAYEQYF. The DNA for the CDR3 is TGCGCCAGCAGCCAAGAGGGAGCGGTTGCCTACGAGCAGTACTTC.

This rearrangement joins TRBV7-6 to TRBJ1-1; no firm D call. From germline, CDR1 is SGHVS and CDR2 FNYEAQ. Trimming removed 5 bases at V and 1 base at J, with 11 bases between. This CDR3 contains 14 residues. The CDR3 region has the DNA TGTGCCAGCAGCACCACGGACGAGAACACTGAAGCTTTCTTT. Protein sequence: CASSTTDENTEAFF.

Only one count was recorded for this clone. The chain recombines TRBV5-5 with TRBJ2-1, with TRBD2 identical over 11 bases. From germline, CDR1 is SGHKS and CDR2 YYEKEE (reference sequence). V lost 0 bases, J lost 2 bases, and 1 base stayed unmatched. The CDR3 extends over 16 amino acids. CDR3 sequence: CASSLGLAGTYNEQFF. In DNA, the CDR3 is TGTGCCAGCAGCTTGGGACTAGCGGGAACCTACAATGAGCAGTTCTTC.

This chain joins TRBV11-2 and TRBJ2-3; D perhaps matches TRBD2 (5 bases). V shed 4 bases and J shed 7 bases, with 21 bases lying between them. Germline-derived CDR1 and CDR2 are SGHAT and FQNNGV. The CDR3 covers 16 residues. The CDR3 region has the DNA TGTGCCAGCAGCTCCTGGACTCTAGCCCACGAATATACGCAGTATTTT. Translating gives CASSSWTLAHEYTQYF.

V is TRBV7-6 and J is TRBJ2-3, with 7 bases that match TRBD1. J gave up 7 bases and V 5 bases, and 12 bases lay outside the gene matches. Germline CDR1 SGHVS, CDR2 FNYEAQ. This CDR3 is 15 amino acids long. The CDR3 sequence is CASSPRTGLHYTQYF. The DNA of the CDR3 is TGTGCCAGCAGCCCTCGGACAGGACTTCATTATACGCAGTATTTT.

The V call is TRBV27, the J call TRBJ1-4; a possible D gene is TRBD1 (5 bases). The CDR3 is made up of 16 amino acids. V was pared by 6 bases and J by 7 bases, with 21 bases between. The V gene's germline CDR1 is MNHEY and CDR2 SMNVEV (reference sequence). The CDR3 DNA reads TGTGCCAGCAGCCGCGGGACCGCCATAGGAGGTGAAAAACTGTTTTTT. This encodes CASSRGTAIGGEKLFF.

This rearrangement joins TRBV2 to TRBJ1-5, with 7 bases lining up with TRBD1. Per the germline V gene, CDR1 is SNHLY and CDR2 is FYNNEI. With 0 bases clipped from V and 4 bases from J, the junction kept 6 bases outside the gene matches. The CDR3 consists of 16 residues. CDR3 amino acids: CASSEAWGQPNQPQHF. CDR3 nucleotides: TGTGCCAGCAGTGAAGCGTGGGGACAGCCAAATCAGCCCCAGCATTTT.

The chain employs TRBV6-1 and TRBJ2-7; tentatively, D is TRBD1 (7 bases). CDR3 length equals 15 residues. V lost 3 bases and J lost 5, with 17 bases in between. Germline V gene sequence: CDR1 MNHNS, CDR2 SASEGT. In nucleotides, the CDR3 is TGTGCCAGCAGTGATACGGTCAGGGGGGTAGACGAGCAGTACTTC. It is translated as CASSDTVRGVDEQYF.

The V and J genes are TRBV10-2 and TRBJ2-4; 7 bases line up with TRBD1. This CDR3 is built from 12 residues. Germline V gene sequence: CDR1 WSHSY, CDR2 SAAADI. V shed 8 bases, J shed 8 bases, and the junction held 6 bases outside the gene matches. The CDR3 protein is CASGGQGDIQYF. In DNA form, the CDR3 reads TGCGCCAGCGGGGGTCAGGGGGACATTCAGTACTTC.

This chain links TRBV6-1 with TRBJ2-6; D is perhaps TRBD1 or TRBD2 (6 bases each). CDR3 length: 19 residues. Deletions cut 0 bases from V and 2 bases from J, with 17 bases between. Per the germline V gene, CDR1 is MNHNS and CDR2 is SASEGT. In DNA form, the CDR3 reads TGTGCCAGCAGTGAAGCGCTGGTAGGGGGGTGGACTGGGGCCAACGTCCTGACTTTC. This encodes CASSEALVGGWTGANVLTF.

This chain uses TRBV27 with TRBJ2-1; 10 bases are shared with TRBD2. The V and J ends lost 3 bases and 10 bases, in that order; junction bases with no gene match: 9. Looked up from germline, CDR1 is MNHEY and CDR2 is SMNVEV (reference sequence). CDR3 size: 15 residues. The CDR3 DNA is TGTGCCAGCAGTTTGCTAGCGGGAGAAATGTACGAGCAGTTCTTC. This gives the protein CASSLLAGEMYEQFF.

Only one count was recorded for this clone. The rearrangement links TRBV6-4 to TRBJ2-1; perhaps TRBD2 as D (5 bases). The CDR3 runs 12 residues. Between the trimmed V and J ends, which lost 2 bases and 9 bases, there was a span of 8 bases. In germline, CDR1 is MRHNA, CDR2 SNTAGT. CDR3 loop: CASSDGAGEQFF. The CDR3 nucleotides read TGTGCCAGCAGTGACGGCGCGGGTGAGCAGTTCTTC.

V and J are TRBV25-1 and TRBJ2-7, with 7 nucleotides matching TRBD1. The CDR3 totals 14 residues. Germline V gene lookup returns CDR1 MGHDK and CDR2 SYGVNS. V dropped 8 bases and J dropped 4; count of bases not matched to a gene: 11. The CDR3 loop is CASRKGQPTYEQYF. Written as DNA, the CDR3 is TGTGCCAGCCGAAAGGGACAGCCAACTTACGAGCAGTACTTC.

The V call is TRBV15, the J call TRBJ2-1, with D perhaps TRBD2 (5 bases). Germline V gives CDR1 LNHNV, CDR2 YYDKDF (reference sequence). V shed 0 bases and J shed 4 bases, with 7 bases lying between them. The CDR3 length is 14 residues. The CDR3 spells CATSREAEYNEQFF. Here the CDR3 DNA reads TGTGCCACCAGCAGAGAAGCGGAATACAATGAGCAGTTCTTC. The entire variable domain, with the rest obtained from reference TRBV15 and TRBJ2-1, is as follows: DAMVIQNPRYQVTQFGKPVTLSCSQTLNHNVMYWYQQKSSQAPKLLFHYYDKDFNNEADTPDNFQSRRPNTSFCFLDIRSPGLGDTAMYLCATSREAEYNEQFFGPGTRLTVL.

The chain employs TRBV6-6 and TRBJ2-2; the D gene is possibly TRBD1 (5 bases). Germline-derived CDR1 and CDR2 are MNHNY and SVGAGI (reference sequence). The length of the CDR3 is 16 residues. The V and J ends lost 6 bases and 0 bases respectively, with 14 bases between them. CDR3: CASSFDRKANTGELFF. The CDR3 bases are TGTGCCAGCAGCTTCGACAGAAAAGCGAACACCGGGGAGCTGTTTTTT.

CDR3 coding DNA: TGTGCCAGCAGCTTGGGACTAGCGGTGTACGAGCAGTACTTC. This encodes CASSLGLAVYEQYF. The genes are TRBV5-6 and TRBJ2-7, with TRBD2 matching over 9 bases. The junction had 2 bases not matched to a gene; V was cut back by 0 bases and J by 4 bases. From germline, CDR1 is SGHDT and CDR2 YYEEEE. The CDR3 loop spans 14 amino acids. Full variable domain (outside the CDR3, taken from reference TRBV5-6 and TRBJ2-7): DAGVTQSPTHLIKTRGQQVTLRCSPKSGHDTVSWYQQALGQGPQFIFQYYEEEERQRGNFPDRFSGHQFPNYSSELNVNALLLGDSALYLCASSLGLAVYEQYFGPGTRLTVT.

The chain combines TRBV25-1 with TRBJ2-7; 12 bases line up with TRBD1. Trimming took 4 bases from V and 4 from J; bases not matched to a gene: 8. This CDR3 comprises 16 residues. The V gene's germline CDR1 is MGHDK and CDR2 SYGVNS. For the CDR3, the DNA is TGTGCCAGCAGTGCGCCCGGGACAGGGGGCGTATACGAGCAGTACTTC. It specifies CASSAPGTGGVYEQYF.

The chain employs TRBV27 and TRBJ2-1; D is possibly TRBD2 (5 bases). CDR3 length: 14 amino acids. The V end lost 7 bases, the J end lost 0 bases, and 10 bases lay between the germline ends. Germline values: CDR1 MNHEY, CDR2 SMNVEV (reference sequence). CDR3 DNA sequence: TGTGCCAGCAACGGACGGGACTCCTACAATGAGCAGTTCTTC. This translates into CASNGRDSYNEQFF.

V usage is TRBV4-3 and J usage is TRBJ1-1; D not resolved. The germline CDR1 and CDR2 sequences are LGHNA and YSLEER. Between the trimmed V and J ends, which lost 0 bases and 3 bases, there was a span of 11 bases. The CDR3 has 15 amino acids. CDR3 protein: CASSQDLLRDTEAFF. In DNA, the CDR3 is TGCGCCAGCAGCCAAGACCTACTTCGGGACACTGAAGCTTTCTTT.